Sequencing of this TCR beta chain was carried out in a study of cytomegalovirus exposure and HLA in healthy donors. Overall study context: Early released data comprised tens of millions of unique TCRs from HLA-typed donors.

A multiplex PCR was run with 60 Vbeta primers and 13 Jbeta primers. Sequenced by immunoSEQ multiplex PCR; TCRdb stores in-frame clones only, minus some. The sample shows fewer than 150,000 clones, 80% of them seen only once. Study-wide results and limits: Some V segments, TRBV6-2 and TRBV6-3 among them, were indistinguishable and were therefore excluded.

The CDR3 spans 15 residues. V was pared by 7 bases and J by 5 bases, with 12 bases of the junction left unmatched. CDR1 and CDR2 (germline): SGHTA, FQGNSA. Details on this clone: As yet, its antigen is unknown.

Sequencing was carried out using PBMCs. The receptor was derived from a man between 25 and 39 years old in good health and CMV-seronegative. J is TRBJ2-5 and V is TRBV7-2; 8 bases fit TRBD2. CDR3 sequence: CASIEGRGGGETQYF. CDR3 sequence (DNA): TGTGCCAGCATCGAAGGTCGGGGGGGCGGGGAGACCCAGTACTTC.